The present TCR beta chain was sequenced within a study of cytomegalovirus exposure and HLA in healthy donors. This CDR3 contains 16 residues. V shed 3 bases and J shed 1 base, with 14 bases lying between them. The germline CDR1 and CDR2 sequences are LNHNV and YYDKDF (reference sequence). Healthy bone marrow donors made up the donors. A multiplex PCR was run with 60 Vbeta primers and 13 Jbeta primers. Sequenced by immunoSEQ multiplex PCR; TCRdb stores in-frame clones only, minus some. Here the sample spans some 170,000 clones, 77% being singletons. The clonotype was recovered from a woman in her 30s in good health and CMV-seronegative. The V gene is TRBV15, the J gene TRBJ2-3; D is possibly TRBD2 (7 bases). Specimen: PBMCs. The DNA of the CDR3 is TGTGCCACCAGCAGGGAGGGGGGGGAGGGCACAGATACGCAGTATTTT. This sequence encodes CATSREGGEGTDTQYF.